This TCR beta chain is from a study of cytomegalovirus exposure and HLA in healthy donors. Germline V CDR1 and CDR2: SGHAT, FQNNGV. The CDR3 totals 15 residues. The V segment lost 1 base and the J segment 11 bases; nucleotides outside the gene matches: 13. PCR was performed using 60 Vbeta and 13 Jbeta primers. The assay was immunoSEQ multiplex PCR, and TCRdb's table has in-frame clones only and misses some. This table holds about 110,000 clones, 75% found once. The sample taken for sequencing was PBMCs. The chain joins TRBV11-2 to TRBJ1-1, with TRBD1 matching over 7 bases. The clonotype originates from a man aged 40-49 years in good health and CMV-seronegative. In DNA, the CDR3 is TGTGCCAGCAGCTTAGTGGGCCAGGGGGAAAGGGAGGCTTTCTTT. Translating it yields CASSLVGQGEREAFF.